These 8 T cell receptor beta chains were sequenced from one sample in a study of blood T cells in healthy people across ages (dated by TCRdb to the mid-2010s). The library came from 5' RACE. The sample was run on an Illumina HiSeq 2500. The second PCR ran for about 7 to 11 cycles and used a J-beta primer mix along with a sample-barcoded 5' primer. The public reads were quality trimmed at Q25 with fastp and then assembled into clones with MiXCR by TCRdb, keeping productive beta chains. CDR3 protein sequences are deduplicated, and each keeps its most common genes and DNA. Here the sample has hundreds of thousands of distinct CDR3 sequences; about 30% occur a single time. The ten most abundant clones make up 15% to 17% of the sample. What was sequenced was blood. The receptors were sampled from a woman older than 75 in good health.

This clonotype was seen more than once but under ten times. The chain combines TRBV2 with TRBJ1-6, with unresolved D. The CDR3 consists of 16 residues. V was shortened by 1 base and J by 0 bases, with 7 bases between the two germline ends. Germline CDR1 and CDR2: SNHLY and FYNNEI. The CDR3 nucleotides read TGTGCCAGCAGTGAAGGGGTGAGCTCCTATAATTCACCCCTCCACTTT. Amino acids: CASSEGVSSYNSPLHF. The full variable domain, with the rest looked up from reference TRBV2 and TRBJ1-6, is EPEVTQTPSHQVTQMGQEVILRCVPISNHLYFYWYRQILGQKVEFLVSFYNNEISEKSEIFDDQFSVERPDGSNFTLKIRSTKLEDSAMYFCASSEGVSSYNSPLHFGNGTRLTVT.

This clonotype occurred a few times. J is TRBJ1-1 and V is TRBV7-9; 7 bases are shared with TRBD1. This CDR3 is built from 14 residues. Germline CDR1 SEHNR, CDR2 FQNEAQ (reference sequence). V lost 5 bases and J lost 8; bases outside the gene matches: 11. CDR3: CASSPTGKQSEAFF. The CDR3 DNA reads TGTGCCAGCAGCCCGACAGGGAAGCAATCCGAAGCTTTCTTT.

Comments on this clonotype: Mismatch with germline at one junction end may stem from a read error. The chain has TRBV30 and TRBJ2-1, with D maybe TRBD1 (7 bases). Per germline, CDR1 GTSNPN and CDR2 SVGIG (reference sequence). The CDR3 length is 12 residues. The CDR3 spells CAWSPGGYGQFF. CDR3 nucleotides: TGTGCTTGGAGTCCAGGGGGGTATGGGCAGTTCTTC.

There are many counts of this clonotype. V is TRBV9 and J is TRBJ2-7; possible D gene TRBD1, 8 bases. The V gene's germline CDR1 is SGDLS and CDR2 YYNGEE. V shed 4 bases and J shed 5 bases, with 22 bases lying between them. This CDR3 region has 16 residues. The CDR3 coding sequence is TGTGCCAGCAGCCCGCGGGGGCAGGGGGCTTCCCACGAGCAGTACTTC. It translates to CASSPRGQGASHEQYF.

At least ten counts were recorded for this clonotype. The V and J genes are TRBV7-6 and TRBJ1-1; D gene uncertain. Per the germline V gene, CDR1 is SGHVS and CDR2 is FNYEAQ. The CDR3 extends over 12 amino acids. V lost 3 bases and J 3 bases, leaving 5 bases between the germline ends. This chain's CDR3 is CASSLTDTEAFF. The CDR3 DNA sequence: TGTGCCAGCAGCTTGACGGACACTGAAGCTTTCTTT.

The chain links TRBV7-8 to TRBJ1-2; 7 bases map to TRBD1. Per germline, CDR1 SGHVS and CDR2 FQNEAQ. This CDR3 is 15 amino acids long. J gave up 6 bases and V 5 bases, and 12 bases lay outside the gene matches. The CDR3, as DNA: TGTGCCAGCAGCCCCGCCCGACGCACAGGGGATGGCTACACCTTC. Protein: CASSPARRTGDGYTF.

The chain has TRBV6-5 and TRBJ1-1, with 12 bases aligning to TRBD1. With 6 bases clipped from V and 6 bases from J, the junction kept 8 bases outside the gene matches. Germline loops: CDR1 MNHEY, CDR2 SVGAGI. This CDR3 is 15 amino acids long. The CDR3 DNA reads as TGTGCCAGCAGCGTATACGGGACAGGGGGCCCTGAAGCTTTCTTT. Its translation: CASSVYGTGGPEAFF.

This clonotype was seen a few times. The V call is TRBV3-1, the J call TRBJ1-1; D remains unclear. The CDR3 spans 13 residues. V was cut by 5 bases and J by 3 bases, with 10 bases left in between. From germline, CDR1 is LGHDT and CDR2 YNNKEL (reference sequence). As DNA, the CDR3 is TGTGCCAGCAGCGCCGGGAGCTACACTGAAGCTTTCTTT. Its translation: CASSAGSYTEAFF.